The rows below give T cell receptor beta chains drawn from one sample of a study of vaccination and CD4 T cells after COVID-19. These receptors lack a known antigen. TCRdb itself ran the PCR reads through MiXCR, one entry per CDR3 protein. The repertoire holds about 20,000 distinct CDR3 sequences, with 50% as singletons. Specimen: CD4+ T cells from blood, cultured in vitro. Source of these receptors: a human donor who had recovered from COVID-19. Each CDR3 is given with its conserved first and last residue. The D gene is left open where the match is weak. A row's size may be missing; if present it is once, few, many or a size class.

v_gene,abundance,j_gene,d_gene,CDR3nt,CDR3aa
TRBV18,NA,TRBJ1-1,TRBD1,TGTGCCAGCTCACCGCTCAGGGGGCAGAACACTGAAGCTTTCTTT,CASSPLRGQNTEAFF
TRBV20-1,NA,TRBJ1-5,NA,TGCAGTGCTATGGTGCACCAACATAGCAATCAGCCCCAGCATTTT,CSAMVHQHSNQPQHF
TRBV29-1,NA,TRBJ2-5,TRBD2,TGCAGCGTGTATTCTATCAGCGGGAGTGGAGAGACCCAGTACTTC,CSVYSISGSGETQYF
TRBV27,NA,TRBJ2-1,TRBD2,TGTGCCAGCAGTTTAGGGGGGGGTAGCGGGAGTTGGAATGAGCAGTTCTTC,CASSLGGGSGSWNEQFF
TRBV28,NA,TRBJ1-5,NA,TGTGCCAGCAGTTCGGGGGGGGCCTATAGCAATCAGCCCCAGCATTTT,CASSSGGAYSNQPQHF
TRBV20-1,few,TRBJ1-6,NA,TGCAGTGCTAGAGATAACCGAGGTCCCCTCCACTTT,CSARDNRGPLHF
TRBV19,NA,TRBJ2-5,TRBD2,TGTGCCAGTAGTATAGGGCTAGCGCTCTCCCGGGAGGTGCCCGAGACCCAGTACTTC,CASSIGLALSREVPETQYF
TRBV24-1,few,TRBJ1-3,NA,TGTGCCACCCAGGGATCTGGAAACACCATATATTTT,CATQGSGNTIYF
TRBV7-3,NA,TRBJ2-2,TRBD2,TGTGCCAGCAGCTCGGGACTAGCGAACGGGGAGCTGTTTTTT,CASSSGLANGELFF
TRBV7-2,NA,TRBJ1-1,NA,TGTGCCAGCAGCTTCCCTACAGGGCCGAACACTGAAGCTTTCTTT,CASSFPTGPNTEAFF
TRBV5-1,medium-sized,TRBJ2-7,TRBD2,TGCGCCAGCAGTAGACTAGCGGGAGGCCAATACGACGAGCAGTACTTC,CASSRLAGGQYDEQYF
TRBV15,few,TRBJ2-4,NA,TGTGCCACCAGCAGACCGACCCTTAGGCAGCTAAAAAACATTCAGTACTTC,CATSRPTLRQLKNIQYF
TRBV6-1,few,TRBJ1-1,NA,TGTGCCAGCAGCCCGTGGACGGATAACACTGAAGCTTTCTTT,CASSPWTDNTEAFF
TRBV11-2,NA,TRBJ2-3,NA,TGTGCCAGCAGCTTCCCAGGGAGCGCAGATACGCAGTATTTT,CASSFPGSADTQYF
TRBV5-1,NA,TRBJ1-2,NA,TGCGCCAGCAGCCCCACGAGCGGGAACTATGGCTACACCTTC,CASSPTSGNYGYTF
TRBV7-2,NA,TRBJ2-2,NA,TGTGCCAGCAGCTTAGGCAGGGTGAACACCGGGGAGCTGTTTTTT,CASSLGRVNTGELFF
TRBV4-1,NA,TRBJ1-5,NA,TGCGCCAGCAGCGCCGATAGCAATCAGCCCCAGCATTTT,CASSADSNQPQHF
TRBV27,NA,TRBJ2-1,TRBD2,TGTGCCACAACGAGGGACTACAGTTCCTACAATGAGCAGTTCTTC,CATTRDYSSYNEQFF
TRBV12-3/TRBV12-4,large,TRBJ1-1,NA,TGTGCCAGCAGTTTACAATGGGATCCTGAAGCTTTCTTT,CASSLQWDPEAFF
TRBV20-1,NA,TRBJ2-5,TRBD2,TGCAGTGCTAGACGGGCTAGCGGGATCCAAGAGACCCAGTACTTC,CSARRASGIQETQYF
TRBV19,NA,TRBJ1-6,NA,TGTGCCAGTAGTATAGGACAGTCTAATTCACCCCTCCACTTT,CASSIGQSNSPLHF
TRBV20-1,NA,TRBJ2-4,TRBD2,TGCAGTGCTAGAGATAATAGGGTTTGGGGGAGGGCCGGGGAAAACATTCAGTACTTC,CSARDNRVWGRAGENIQYF
TRBV7-2,few,TRBJ1-5,NA,TGTGCCAGCAGCTCAGAGGGGGTGAGCAATCAGCCCCAGCATTTT,CASSSEGVSNQPQHF
TRBV5-1,NA,TRBJ2-7,TRBD2,TGCGCCAGCAGCTTGGGGGGGACTAGAGTGTACGAGCAGTACTTC,CASSLGGTRVYEQYF
TRBV28,NA,TRBJ2-6,NA,TGTGCCACGACAGTCGGACTTGGGGCCAACGTCCTGACTTTC,CATTVGLGANVLTF
TRBV18,few,TRBJ1-1,TRBD1,TGTGCCAGCTCGGGGACAGGGTCTATCACTGAAGCTTTCTTT,CASSGTGSITEAFF
TRBV7-2,NA,TRBJ1-5,TRBD1,TGTGCCAGCAGCTTAGTAGGGGGACAGGGGACTCAGCATTTT,CASSLVGGQGTQHF
TRBV2,NA,TRBJ2-2,NA,TGTGCCAGCAAATTGGGAGGGGGCACCGGGGAGCTGTTTTTT,CASKLGGGTGELFF
TRBV12-1,NA,TRBJ2-7,NA,TGTGCCAGCAGCTCCCGCCGGAGGAGTGCGTCCTACGAGCAGTACTTC,CASSSRRRSASYEQYF
TRBV7-6,NA,TRBJ1-1,NA,TGTGCCAGCAGCTTAGGTGGGGGCACTGAAGCTTTCTTT,CASSLGGGTEAFF
TRBV20-1,few,TRBJ2-7,NA,TGCAGTGCTAGAGGGACGGAGCAGTACTTC,CSARGTEQYF
TRBV18,NA,TRBJ1-1,NA,TGTGCCAGCGTGTACAGGGAAAACACTGAAGCTTTCTTT,CASVYRENTEAFF
TRBV20-1,few,TRBJ2-3,NA,TGCAGTGCTAGAGGAGGAGGCCGCGTTAACACAGATACGCAGTATTTT,CSARGGGRVNTDTQYF
TRBV19,NA,TRBJ1-1,NA,TGTGCCAGTAGTATATCCCCTGGGACGAGGAACACTGAAGCTTTCTTT,CASSISPGTRNTEAFF
TRBV2,NA,TRBJ2-7,NA,TGTGCCAGCAGGACGACCCGCCCTAACGAGCAGTACTTC,CASRTTRPNEQYF
TRBV7-8,NA,TRBJ2-5,TRBD2,TGTGCCAGCAGCTTATATGTAGCGGGAGGGTCGGAGACCCAGTACTTC,CASSLYVAGGSETQYF
TRBV6-1,NA,TRBJ2-1,TRBD2,TGTGCCAGCCATCAAGCTGCGGGAGTGGTCAATGAGCAGTTCTTC,CASHQAAGVVNEQFF